The 3 T cell receptor beta chains in this list originate from one sample, sequenced in a study of chemoradiotherapy in HPV16-positive cancers. Using immunoSEQ multiplex PCR, the repertoire was profiled, and TCRdb retains in-frame clones only, with some absent. This table has thousands of clones, around 74% appearing once. This material was collected from a patient who underwent chemoradiotherapy. The receptors here all came from a human donor with HPV-associated anogenital cancer.

This chain connects TRBV7-6 to TRBJ2-7; D gene ambiguous. In germline, CDR1 is SGHVS, CDR2 FNYEAQ. Trimming left V 1 base short and J 2 bases short, with 15 bases between. CDR3 length: 16 amino acids. CDR3 nucleotides: TGTGCCAGCAGCTTAGGTGTTTTTGGTCATACCTACGAGCAGTACTTC. This gives the protein CASSLGVFGHTYEQYF.

The chain employs TRBV9 and TRBJ1-2; D not resolved. The V end was cut by 0 bases, the J end by 5 bases, with 23 bases between. The length of the CDR3 is 18 residues. The germline V gene has CDR1 SGDLS and CDR2 YYNGEE. Here the CDR3 DNA reads TGTGCCAGCAGCGTAGCTAGTGTCAATACAGTGCTTTGGTATGGCTACACCTTC. Its translation: CASSVASVNTVLWYGYTF.

The J gene is TRBJ1-1, the V gene TRBV6-5; tentatively, D is TRBD1 (5 bases). Germline values: CDR1 MNHEY, CDR2 SVGAGI. CDR3 length: 14 residues. V dropped 1 base and J dropped 4 bases, with 10 bases sitting between them. CDR3 nucleotides: TGTGCCAGCAGTTACTGGGGCGGGGGCACTGAAGCTTTCTTT. Residues: CASSYWGGGTEAFF.